The present entry profiles one T cell receptor beta chain with its context. This sample stems from a study of blood T cell repertoires in COVID-19. Study as a whole: The cDNA or gDNA used as material had been derived from T cells, B-cell-depleted T cells, or PBMCs.

In the original processing: Amplification with reference gene primers provided the estimates of nucleated cell counts. The protocol was immunoSEQ multiplex PCR, while the TCRdb copy is restricted to in-frame clones and leaves out a portion. V and J calls and clone size follow that table, whereas D and trimming were derived from the DNA. Of a few hundred thousand clones in the sample, about four fifths are singletons; the top ten hold less than 3.5%. V lost 4 bases, J lost 4 bases, and 7 bases stayed unmatched. The CDR3 loop spans 14 amino acids. From germline, CDR1 is MNHEY and CDR2 SVGEGT. This clonotype was sampled from a woman under 30 with acute or convalescent COVID-19. Sequenced material: peripheral blood. The chain recombines TRBV6-2 or TRBV6-3 with TRBJ2-7; 7 bases align to TRBD1. CDR3 protein: CASSSKRQGYEQYF. DNA for the CDR3: TGTGCCAGCAGTTCTAAAAGACAGGGATACGAGCAGTACTTC.